The sequence of this T cell receptor (beta chain) was determined in a study of cytomegalovirus exposure and HLA in healthy donors. Findings and limits, study-wide: Prior analysis indicated that the majority of TCR beta V segments exhibited productivity approximately 87% or approximately 30% of the time. In the analysis, some V segments, TRBV6-2 and TRBV6-3 included, were excluded as indistinguishable.

On this clone itself: As yet, its antigen is unknown.

This PCR relied on a set of 60 Vbeta primers and 13 Jbeta primers. The method was immunoSEQ multiplex PCR; TCRdb's version includes in-frame clones alone and lacks a portion of them. The sample shows around 260,000 clones, about 80% of them seen only once. V was clipped by 4 bases and J by 11 bases, with 17 bases between them. This CDR3 is 13 amino acids long. Germline CDR1 MDHEN, CDR2 SYDVKM. The sequence came from a girl under 10 years old in good health and CMV-seronegative. The sample was PBMCs. The J gene is TRBJ1-1, the V gene TRBV28; D is uncertain. CDR3 protein: CASSSEIMGEAFF. The CDR3 bases are TGTGCCAGCAGTTCTGAGATTATGGGAGAGGCTTTCTTT.